The 7 T cell receptor beta chains in this list originate from one sample, sequenced in a study of Ad26.COV2.S vaccination and SARS-CoV-2 variants. Assay: immunoSEQ multiplex PCR; the TCRdb copy retains only in-frame clones and omits some. The profile covers 450,000 to 550,000 clones, with roughly nine tenths appearing a single time and roughly 1.7% taken by the ten largest. The treatment here: about 20 received Ad26.COV2.S at low or high dose, single or two shots; a few received placebo; per-sample allocation not given. Samples analyzed were those drawn on day 63 after the first vaccine or placebo injection. This sample comprised peripheral blood, obtained in a trial of Ad26.COV2.S vaccine versus placebo. Every receptor here comes from a person between 18 and 65 years old who received the Ad26.COV2.S COVID-19 vaccine or a placebo.

This chain connects TRBV5-1 to TRBJ2-7, with no clear D. The CDR3 spans 12 residues. Looked up from germline, CDR1 is SGHRS and CDR2 is YFSETQ. With 3 bases removed from V and 5 bases from J, the gap between germline ends came to 9 bases. CDR3 nucleotide sequence: TGCGCCAGCAGCTCTCCAGATAACGAGCAGTACTTC. Amino acids: CASSSPDNEQYF.

V and J are TRBV18 and TRBJ1-2; possibly TRBD1 for D (5 bases). The ends were cut back, 0 bases at V and 3 bases at J, with 8 bases in the middle. CDR1 is KGHSH and CDR2 is LQKENI in the germline V gene. The CDR3 is 14 amino acids. The CDR3 bases are TGTGCCAGCTCACCACCGACAGATTACTATGGCTACACCTTC. Translated: CASSPPTDYYGYTF.

This clone was seen many times. This chain links TRBV19 with TRBJ2-2; TRBD1 agrees at 7 bases. CDR3 length equals 15 residues. V trimming: 7 bases; J trimming: 5 bases; junction bases outside the gene matches: 10. The V gene's germline CDR1 is LNHDA and CDR2 SQIVND (reference sequence). CDR3 sequence: CASNPTGSRTGELFF. CDR3 nucleotide sequence: TGTGCCAGTAACCCGACAGGGAGCCGTACCGGGGAGCTGTTTTTT.

CDR3 coding DNA: TGTGCCAGCAGTTACTCGAACCGGGAACTCCAAGAGACCCAGTACTTC. It codes for CASSYSNRELQETQYF. The chain has TRBV6-5 and TRBJ2-5; D is possibly TRBD2 (5 bases). Germline CDR1 is MNHEY and CDR2 is SVGAGI. V shed 0 bases and J shed 1 base, with 12 bases lying between them. This CDR3 contains 16 residues.

The chain is built from TRBV27 and TRBJ2-7, with no clear D. The CDR3 spans 14 residues. Trimming took 2 bases from V and 9 from J, leaving 17 bases between them. Germline V lookup: CDR1 MNHEY, CDR2 SMNVEV (reference sequence). CDR3 DNA sequence: TGTGCCAGCAGTTTAGCCGGACCTCGCACGGTGCAGTACTTC. Translated: CASSLAGPRTVQYF.

The CDR3 region has the DNA TGTGCCACCAGCGGACTAGCGGACAGCTCCTACGAGCAGTACTTC. This translates into CATSGLADSSYEQYF. This sequence joins TRBV15 and TRBJ2-7, with 10 nucleotides matching TRBD2. V dropped 5 bases and J dropped 0; count of bases not matched to a gene: 4. Germline V gene lookup returns CDR1 LNHNV and CDR2 YYDKDF (reference sequence). The CDR3 contains 15 residues.

This clone appeared once. The chain employs TRBV30 and TRBJ1-5; TRBD1 is a possible D gene (6 bases). The germline CDR1 and CDR2 sequences are GTSNPN and SVGIG (reference sequence). This CDR3 has 13 amino acids. V lost 5 bases and J lost 1, with 9 bases in between. CDR3 bases: TGTGCCTGGCAAGGGGGAAGCAATCAGCCCCAGCATTTT. This translates into CAWQGGSNQPQHF. Drawing the rest from reference TRBV30 and TRBJ1-5, the complete variable domain is SQTIHQWPATLVQPVGSPLSLECTVEGTSNPNLYWYRQAAGRGLQLLFYSVGIGQISSEVPQNLSASRPQDRQFILSSKKLLLSDSGFYLCAWQGGSNQPQHFGDGTRLSIL.